Shown below are 6 T cell receptor beta chains from a single sample sequenced in a study of CD8 T cells in ankylosing spondylitis. Study results and limitations: What seemed typical of ankylosing spondylitis blood was a TCR beta motif built from roughly 8 highly homologous variants.

TCRdb redid the calling of the 5' RACE reads with MiXCR, one entry per CDR3 protein. There are approximately 550,000 distinct CDR3 sequences in the sample; roughly 12% occur only once, and around 6.8% lies in the top ten. Which antigens these TCRs recognize remains unknown. Sequencing was performed on blood, either unsorted or a sorted T cell fraction (not recorded which). These receptors originate from a male donor with ankylosing spondylitis.

The chain couples TRBV2 to TRBJ2-5; the D gene is possibly TRBD1 (6 bases). The V end lost 1 base, the J end lost 4 bases, and 10 bases lay between the germline ends. The CDR3 extends over 14 amino acids. Germline V gene sequence: CDR1 SNHLY, CDR2 FYNNEI. The CDR3 is CASSEGRTVETQYF. The DNA for the CDR3 is TGTGCCAGCAGTGAAGGGAGGACAGTAGAGACCCAGTACTTC.

The V and J genes are TRBV11-2 and TRBJ1-6; D remains ambiguous. The CDR3 extends over 13 amino acids. CDR1 and CDR2 from the germline V gene are SGHAT and FQNNGV. Deletions cut 8 bases from V and 3 bases from J, with 8 bases between. The DNA for the CDR3 is TGTGCCAGCGGTGTTCTCTATAATTCACCCCTCCACTTT. The encoded protein is CASGVLYNSPLHF.

This clonotype has a handful of counts. This chain links TRBV7-8 with TRBJ1-2, with D unclear. CDR3 size: 15 residues. V lost 1 base and J lost 2, with 11 bases in between. The V gene's germline CDR1 is SGHVS and CDR2 FQNEAQ. The CDR3: CASSLEVDGNYGYTF. CDR3 sequence (DNA): TGTGCCAGCAGCTTAGAAGTTGACGGCAACTATGGCTACACCTTC.

The table lists this clonotype with many counts. The chain employs TRBV7-9 and TRBJ2-3, with 11 bases lining up with TRBD2. The trim removed 5 bases at V and 10 bases at J, leaving 11 bases unmatched. Germline loops: CDR1 SEHNR, CDR2 FQNEAQ (reference sequence). This CDR3 has 15 amino acids. CDR3 nucleotides: TGTGCCAGCAGCCGGAGGTGGCTAGCGGGGGGAGCGCAGTATTTT. Its protein is CASSRRWLAGGAQYF.

The gene calls are TRBV20-1 and TRBJ2-5, with 8 bases identical to TRBD1. CDR1 DFQATT and CDR2 SNEGSKA come from the germline V gene (reference sequence). The CDR3 covers 13 residues. V shed 2 bases and J 5 bases; nucleotides not matched to a gene: 4. The CDR3 DNA sequence: TGCAGTGCTAGACAGGGGGCATGGGAGACCCAGTACTTC. This encodes CSARQGAWETQYF.

The chain links TRBV7-2 to TRBJ2-5, with D tentatively TRBD1 (6 bases). V was clipped by 6 bases and J by 2 bases, with 16 bases between them. Germline V CDR1 and CDR2: SGHTA, FQGNSA. This CDR3 has 15 residues. CDR3 bases: TGTGCCAGCAGTCGCAGGGGACACCGACAAGAGACCCAGTACTTC. Protein sequence: CASSRRGHRQETQYF.